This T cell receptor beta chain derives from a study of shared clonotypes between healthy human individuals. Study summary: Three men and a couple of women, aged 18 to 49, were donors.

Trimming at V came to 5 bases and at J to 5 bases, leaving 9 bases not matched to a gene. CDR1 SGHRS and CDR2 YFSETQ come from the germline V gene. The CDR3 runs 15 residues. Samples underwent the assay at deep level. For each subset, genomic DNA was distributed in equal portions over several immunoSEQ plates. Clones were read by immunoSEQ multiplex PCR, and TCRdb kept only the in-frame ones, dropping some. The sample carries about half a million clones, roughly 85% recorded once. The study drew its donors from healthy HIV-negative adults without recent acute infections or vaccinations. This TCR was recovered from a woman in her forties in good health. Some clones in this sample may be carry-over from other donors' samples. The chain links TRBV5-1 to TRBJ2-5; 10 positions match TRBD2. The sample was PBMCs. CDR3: CASRPGTSDPETQYF. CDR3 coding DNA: TGCGCCAGCAGGCCTGGGACTAGCGATCCGGAGACCCAGTACTTC.